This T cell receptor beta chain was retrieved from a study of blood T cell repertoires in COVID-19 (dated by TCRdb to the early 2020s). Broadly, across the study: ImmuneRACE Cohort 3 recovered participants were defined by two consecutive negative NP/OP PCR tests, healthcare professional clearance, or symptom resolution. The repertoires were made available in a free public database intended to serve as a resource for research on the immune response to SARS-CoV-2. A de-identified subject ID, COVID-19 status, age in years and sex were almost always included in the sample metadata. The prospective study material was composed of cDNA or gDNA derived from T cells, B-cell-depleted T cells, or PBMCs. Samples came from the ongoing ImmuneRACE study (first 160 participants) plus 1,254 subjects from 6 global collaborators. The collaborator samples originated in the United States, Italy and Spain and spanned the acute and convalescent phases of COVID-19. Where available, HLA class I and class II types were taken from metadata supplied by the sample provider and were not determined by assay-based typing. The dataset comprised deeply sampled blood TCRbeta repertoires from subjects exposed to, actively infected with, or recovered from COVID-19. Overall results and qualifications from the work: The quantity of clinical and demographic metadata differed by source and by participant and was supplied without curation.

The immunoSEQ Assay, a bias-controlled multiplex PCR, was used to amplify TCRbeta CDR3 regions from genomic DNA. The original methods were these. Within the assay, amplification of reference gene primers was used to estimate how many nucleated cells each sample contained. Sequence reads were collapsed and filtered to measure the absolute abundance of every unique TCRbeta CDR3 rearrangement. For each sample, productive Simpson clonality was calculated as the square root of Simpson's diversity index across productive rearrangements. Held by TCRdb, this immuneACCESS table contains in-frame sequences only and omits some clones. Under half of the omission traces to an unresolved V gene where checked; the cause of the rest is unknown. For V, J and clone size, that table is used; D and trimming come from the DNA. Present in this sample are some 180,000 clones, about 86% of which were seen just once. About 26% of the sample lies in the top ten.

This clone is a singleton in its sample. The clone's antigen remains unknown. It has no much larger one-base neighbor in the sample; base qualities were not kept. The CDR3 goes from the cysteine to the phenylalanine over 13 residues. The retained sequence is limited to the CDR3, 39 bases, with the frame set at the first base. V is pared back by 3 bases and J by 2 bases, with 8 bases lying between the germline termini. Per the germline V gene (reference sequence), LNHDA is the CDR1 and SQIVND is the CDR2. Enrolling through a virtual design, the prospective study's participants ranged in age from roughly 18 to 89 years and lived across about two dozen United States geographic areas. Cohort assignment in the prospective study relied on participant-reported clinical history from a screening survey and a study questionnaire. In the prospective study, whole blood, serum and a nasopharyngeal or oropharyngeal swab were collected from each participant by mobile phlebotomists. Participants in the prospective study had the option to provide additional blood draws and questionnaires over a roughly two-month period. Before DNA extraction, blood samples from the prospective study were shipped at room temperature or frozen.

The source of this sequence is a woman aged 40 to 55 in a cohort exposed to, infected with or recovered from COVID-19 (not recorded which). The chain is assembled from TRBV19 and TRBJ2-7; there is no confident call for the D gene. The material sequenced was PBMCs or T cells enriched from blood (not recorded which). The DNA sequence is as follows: TGTGCCAGTAGTATGGCAGTTGCCTACGAGCAGTACTTC. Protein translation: CASSMAVAYEQYF.